This T cell receptor beta chain emerged from a study of blood T cell repertoires in COVID-19. The J segment lost 5 bases and the V segment lost 3 bases, leaving 10 bases of the junction unmatched. The CDR3 runs 16 residues. The germline V gene has CDR1 MNHEY and CDR2 SMNVEV (reference sequence). Participants were aged roughly 18 to 95 years, lived in under 30 US areas, and enrolled virtually. Each participant's cohort was designated according to participant-reported clinical history. Two negative PCRs, clearance, or symptom resolution characterized the recovered Cohort 3 donors. Method: immunoSEQ multiplex PCR; TCRdb's copy keeps in-frame clones and lacks some. The table lists about 170,000 clones, approximately 91% of them singletons.

The receptor was isolated from a young woman who had recovered from COVID-19. The V gene is TRBV27, the J gene TRBJ2-1; 7 nucleotides match TRBD1. Source material: PBMCs or T cells enriched from blood (not recorded which). The CDR3 DNA reads as TGTGCCAGCAGTTTGTATGACAGGGCCATTAACAATGAGCAGTTCTTC. Translating it yields CASSLYDRAINNEQFF.